These 4 T cell receptor beta chains were all obtained from the same sample, sequenced in a study of T cell changes during pregnancy in multiple sclerosis. Profiled with immunoSEQ multiplex PCR; TCRdb holds only in-frame clones, not every one. The top ten hold 0.43% of the sample, which has tens of thousands of clones, more than 80% seen once. Sequenced material: CD4+ T cells from peripheral blood mononuclear cells, taken in the third trimester of pregnancy. All receptors come from a female donor with multiple sclerosis, enrolled in a pregnancy study.

The chain is built from TRBV6-5 and TRBJ2-7, with 7 bases lining up with TRBD1. Germline values: CDR1 MNHEY, CDR2 SVGAGI. The trim removed 6 bases at V and 3 bases at J, leaving 5 bases unmatched. There are 13 residues in the CDR3. CDR3 coding DNA: TGTGCCAGCAGACACCGGGACAGCTACGAGCAGTACTTC. Translation: CASRHRDSYEQYF.

The chain has TRBV19 and TRBJ2-1; TRBD2 agrees at 11 bases. The CDR3 contains 16 residues. Germline V gene data show CDR1 as LNHDA and CDR2 as SQIVND (reference sequence). Germline trimming cut 2 bases from V and 7 bases from J; bases unmatched to any gene: 7. In DNA, the CDR3 is TGTGCCAGTAGTATAACTAGCGGGAGATTGGGTAATGAGCAGTTCTTC. Amino acids: CASSITSGRLGNEQFF. Together with reference TRBV19 and TRBJ2-1, the CDR3 gives the full variable domain: DGGITQSPKYLFRKEGQNVTLSCEQNLNHDAMYWYRQDPGQGLRLIYYSQIVNDFQKGDIAEGYSVSREKKESFPLTVTSAQKNPTAFYLCASSITSGRLGNEQFFGPGTRLTVL.

The J gene is TRBJ1-2, the V gene TRBV5-4; TRBD1 matches 7 bases. Germline CDR1 SGHNT, CDR2 YYREEE (reference sequence). This CDR3 region has 18 residues. V lost 0 bases to trimming and J lost 1 base; unmatched junction nucleotides: 12. As DNA, the CDR3 is TGTGCCAGCAGCTTGGGTGAGGCAGGGGGGAGGAATAACTATGGCTACACCTTC. Amino acids: CASSLGEAGGRNNYGYTF.

V gene TRBV6-6 combines with J gene TRBJ1-4, with D perhaps TRBD1 (5 bases). Per germline, CDR1 MNHNY and CDR2 SVGAGI (reference sequence). Trimming removed 6 bases from V and 8 bases from J, with 16 bases in between. The CDR3 has 14 amino acids. The CDR3 is CASRDLGGREKLFF. CDR3 nucleotide sequence: TGTGCCAGCAGAGATCTCGGGGGGAGGGAAAAACTGTTTTTT.